A single sample is the source of the 15 T cell receptor beta chains below, sequenced in a study of T cells in Graves' hyperthyroidism and ophthalmopathy. RNA transcripts provided the source from which TCR beta CDR3 regions were amplified. First-round RT-PCR targeting the TCR CDR3 was performed with the HTBI primer set. TCRdb re-called the multiplex PCR reads through MiXCR, storing one row per CDR3 protein. The sample has 490,000 or so distinct CDR3 sequences; 20% are singletons. Sequencing was performed on blood. The receptors were sampled from a middle-aged man with Graves' ophthalmopathy.

This clonotype showed up many times. The chain is built from TRBV20-1 and TRBJ1-1; perhaps TRBD1 as D (5 bases). V was clipped by 6 bases and J by 3 bases, with 11 bases between them. CDR3 length equals 12 residues. Germline CDR1 and CDR2: DFQATT and SNEGSKA (reference sequence). The DNA of the CDR3 is TGCAGTGCCAGGTGGGGGGACACTGAAGCTTTCTTT. Translation gives CSARWGDTEAFF.

In this sample, this clonotype turned up many times. The CDR3 loop is CASSFVTVAGGQETQYF. The CDR3 nucleotides are TGTGCCAGCAGTTTCGTCACTGTAGCGGGGGGGCAGGAGACCCAGTACTTC. The gene calls are TRBV12-3 or TRBV12-4 and TRBJ2-5, with 11 bases fitting TRBD2. The CDR3 has 17 residues. V was pared by 3 bases and J by 5 bases, with 11 bases of the junction left unmatched.

This clonotype appeared many times. The genes are TRBV28 and TRBJ1-2; D call uncertain. The V end was cut by 3 bases, the J end by 6 bases, with 14 bases between. CDR1 MDHEN and CDR2 SYDVKM come from the germline V gene. The CDR3 sequence is 14 residues long. The CDR3 nucleotides read TGTGCCAGCAGTTTTGTCCGTGCCCTCCATGGCTACACCTTC. Its protein is CASSFVRALHGYTF.

This clonotype showed up many times. This rearrangement joins TRBV2 to TRBJ1-1; D gene uncertain. The CDR3 totals 13 residues. From germline, CDR1 is SNHLY and CDR2 FYNNEI. V was shortened by 2 bases and J by 5 bases, with 9 bases between the two germline ends. CDR3 coding DNA: TGTGCCAGCAGTGAAATACTAGAAACTGAAGCTTTCTTT. Protein sequence: CASSEILETEAFF.

CDR3 DNA: TGTGCCAGCAGCCCTTCGGGACTAGCGGGGAATGAGCAGTTCTTC. As protein: CASSPSGLAGNEQFF. The chain uses TRBV7-2 and TRBJ2-1; 13 bases are a match to TRBD2. The J segment lost 7 bases and the V segment lost 5 bases, leaving 5 bases of the junction unmatched. This CDR3 contains 15 residues. CDR1 SGHTA and CDR2 FQGNSA come from the germline V gene.

This clonotype occurred many times. The V gene is TRBV9, the J gene TRBJ2-7; 7 bases are shared with TRBD1. Germline CDR1 reads SGDLS; CDR2 reads YYNGEE. The trim removed 0 bases at V and 2 bases at J, leaving 8 bases unmatched. The CDR3 has 16 amino acids. The CDR3: CASSVAGDSGAYEQYF. The CDR3 region has the DNA TGTGCCAGCAGCGTAGCCGGGGACAGCGGAGCCTACGAGCAGTACTTC.

This clonotype was detected a few times. CDR3 protein: CASSLIDGRPYEQYF. The CDR3 region has the DNA TGTGCCAGCTCCCTTATTGACGGACGTCCCTACGAGCAGTACTTC. This chain links TRBV18 with TRBJ2-7; D remains unclear. Trimming removed 6 bases from V and 2 bases from J, with 17 bases in between. The germline V gene has CDR1 KGHSH and CDR2 LQKENI. The CDR3 is 15 residues long.

This chain uses TRBV14 with TRBJ2-7; D not certain. Trimming cost V 2 bases and J 2 bases, with 4 bases left between them. Germline lookup yields CDR1 SGHDN and CDR2 FVKESK. This CDR3 has 12 residues. In DNA form, the CDR3 reads TGTGCCAGCAGCCAATCCGCCTACGAGCAGTACTTC. Its protein is CASSQSAYEQYF.

This clonotype occurred many times. The junction shows a germline mismatch at one end, possibly a read error. V is TRBV7-8 and J is TRBJ2-7; 7 nucleotides match TRBD2. Per germline, CDR1 SGHVS and CDR2 FQNEAQ. The CDR3 extends over 15 amino acids. The CDR3 nucleotides read TGTGCCAGCAGCTCGTGGGCGGGAGACTCCCACGAGCAGTACTTC. Translation: CASSSWAGDSHEQYF.

This rearrangement joins TRBV28 to TRBJ2-5; either TRBD1 or TRBD2 may supply D (5 bases each). Trimming stripped 6 bases from V and 6 bases from J, with 17 bases between. Germline CDR1 is MDHEN and CDR2 is SYDVKM. This CDR3 is 14 amino acids long. CDR3 nucleotide sequence: TGTGCCAGCAGGCCCGGGACCATGGACCAGACCCAGTACTTC. Amino acid sequence: CASRPGTMDQTQYF.

There are a few counts of this clonotype. The V call is TRBV14, the J call TRBJ2-1; 8 nucleotides align to TRBD1. J lost 8 bases, V lost 4 bases, and 7 bases had no gene match. CDR1 is SGHDN and CDR2 is FVKESK in the germline V gene. The CDR3 contains 14 residues. The CDR3 spells CASSLQGGWYEQFF. The CDR3 nucleotides read TGTGCCAGCAGCCTACAGGGGGGTTGGTATGAGCAGTTCTTC.

This clonotype has only a few counts. CDR3: CASRGGRAMNTEAFF. CDR3 in DNA: TGTGCCAGCAGGGGAGGTAGAGCAATGAACACTGAAGCTTTCTTT. The V call is TRBV5-6, the J call TRBJ1-1; D gene uncertain. V dropped 5 bases and J dropped 0 bases, with 14 bases sitting between them. Germline assignment: CDR1 SGHDT and CDR2 YYEEEE. The CDR3 consists of 15 residues.

V and J are TRBV28 and TRBJ2-7; no clear D. This CDR3 has 11 residues. Trimming left V 7 bases short and J 4 bases short, with 8 bases between. The germline gives CDR1 MDHEN, CDR2 SYDVKM. The CDR3 here is CASNGPYEQYF. The CDR3 DNA is TGTGCCAGCAACGGGCCTTACGAGCAGTACTTC.

This clonotype showed up just a few times. The chain has TRBV7-8 and TRBJ1-1; D ambiguous. V was pared by 4 bases and J by 7 bases, with 10 bases between. The CDR3 has 12 residues. Germline V lookup: CDR1 SGHVS, CDR2 FQNEAQ. Here the CDR3 DNA reads TGTGCCAGCAGCTCAGAGGGCCTTGAAGCTTTCTTT. Its protein is CASSSEGLEAFF.

The table lists this clonotype with a few counts. The chain is built from TRBV4-2 and TRBJ1-1, with a tentative D call TRBD1 (6 bases). CDR1 is LGHNA, CDR2 YNFKEQ, per germline. The V end lost 1 base, the J end lost 3 bases, and 9 bases lay between the germline ends. CDR3 length: 14 residues. The CDR3 loop reads CASSQVRGDTEAFF. CDR3 sequence (DNA): TGTGCCAGCAGCCAAGTTAGGGGGGACACTGAAGCTTTCTTT.